This TCR beta chain was sequenced in a study of memory CD4+ T cells and cytomegalovirus serostatus. The study's findings and limits: The CMV-associated TCR signature appears largely within the CD4+ memory repertoire. Of approximately 160 reported CMV TCRbeta sequences, 55 to 80 were found in memory CD4+ repertoires.

Single viable CD3+CD4+CD8-CD45RO+ cells were sorted as the memory CD4+ T cells. CD4+ T cells were isolated by positive magnetic selection. Clones were read by immunoSEQ multiplex PCR, and TCRdb kept only the in-frame ones, dropping some. This table holds 45,000 to 65,000 clones, around 83% found once. On this clone: Its target is unknown.

Germline loops: CDR1 LGHNA, CDR2 YNFKEQ. CDR3 length: 17 amino acids. Trimming took 1 base from V and 0 from J; bases not matched to a gene: 4. This clonotype was sampled from an adult in good health and CMV-seropositive. V and J are TRBV4-2 and TRBJ2-4; 9 bases line up with TRBD2. Sequences were obtained from memory CD4+ T cells from blood. CDR3 in DNA: TGTGCCAGCAGCCAAGGACTAGCGGCCCTAGCCAAAAACATTCAGTACTTC. The encoded protein is CASSQGLAALAKNIQYF.